One and the same sample provided the 26 T cell receptor beta chains below, sequenced in a study of molecular identifiers for immune sequencing clone quantification. TCRdb re-derived calls from the PCR reads in MiXCR, one entry per CDR3 protein. The profile shows about 320,000 distinct CDR3 sequences, 24% of them singletons. The specimen sequenced was naive CD8+ T cells from blood, with Jurkat cell RNA spiked in. As for subset: FACS-sorted CD8+CD4-CCR7+CD45RA+ naive T cells. These receptors came from a human donor in good health. Some libraries in this study had Jurkat cell RNA spiked in.

This clonotype was detected ten times or more. The gene calls are TRBV5-8 and TRBJ2-5; 8 bases are a match to TRBD1. Losses at the gene ends were 4 bases for V and 10 bases for J; bases not matched to a gene: 18. Germline CDR1 reads SGHTS; CDR2 reads YDEGEE. The CDR3 is made up of 16 amino acids. CDR3 protein: CASSNMDRVLEIGQYF. As DNA, the CDR3 is TGTGCCAGCAGCAATATGGACAGGGTACTCGAGATAGGCCAGTACTTC.

This clonotype was seen many times. The chain has TRBV7-9 and TRBJ1-1; no clear D gene. The CDR3 covers 18 residues. Germline CDR1 reads SEHNR; CDR2 reads FQNEAQ (reference sequence). V lost 5 bases, J lost 3 bases, and 25 bases lay in between. The CDR3 DNA is TGTGCCAGCAGCACCGCCAAGGGCCAGGATCGTAGATACACTGAAGCTTTCTTT. Its translation is CASSTAKGQDRRYTEAFF.

This sequence joins TRBV20-1 and TRBJ1-5, with no clear D. This CDR3 region has 11 residues. Germline CDR1 is DFQATT and CDR2 is SNEGSKA (reference sequence). V gave up 3 bases and J gave up 6 bases, with 6 bases separating them. For the CDR3, the DNA is TGCAGTGCTAGCGATGGTCAGCCCCAGCATTTT. Protein product: CSASDGQPQHF.

This clonotype was counted only a few times. This may be a read error: a much more frequent sequence differs by one nucleotide. The chain uses TRBV5-5 and TRBJ2-1; D possibly corresponds to TRBD1 (6 bases). V was clipped by 4 bases and J by 0 bases, with 14 bases between them. The CDR3 spans 16 residues. CDR1 SGHKS and CDR2 YYEKEE come from the germline V gene (reference sequence). CDR3 coding DNA: TGTGCCAGCAGCCCCAGGGGAGTTAGCTCCTACAATGAGCAGTTCTTC. Amino acids: CASSPRGVSSYNEQFF.

This clonotype was detected a few times. This chain links TRBV3-1 with TRBJ2-7; possible D gene TRBD1, 5 bases. CDR1 is LGHDT and CDR2 is YNNKEL in the germline V gene (reference sequence). V was cut by 2 bases and J by 3 bases, with 17 bases left in between. The CDR3 is 16 amino acids. CDR3 sequence (DNA): TGTGCCAGCAGCCAATCGGTTGGCAGGGAAATCTACGAGCAGTACTTC. Protein sequence: CASSQSVGREIYEQYF.

Regarding this clonotype: The conserved final phenylalanine or tryptophan is absent from the CDR3, which likely points to a read error. The chain is built from TRBV7-2 and TRBJ1-1; D is uncertain. Germline CDR1 SGHTA, CDR2 FQGNSA. This CDR3 region has 13 residues. Trimming cost V 1 base and J 2 bases, with 5 bases left between them. The CDR3 protein is CASSLVLNTEAFL. DNA for the CDR3: TGTGCCAGCAGCTTAGTACTCAACACTGAAGCTTTCTTG.

V usage is TRBV15 and J usage is TRBJ1-5, with 7 positions matching TRBD1. CDR3 size: 14 residues. Per germline, CDR1 LNHNV and CDR2 YYDKDF (reference sequence). V lost 6 bases, J lost 6 bases, and 8 bases stayed unmatched. CDR3 residues: CATSLGRGIQPQHF. CDR3 nucleotide sequence: TGTGCCACCAGTTTAGGCAGGGGGATTCAGCCCCAGCATTTT.

This clonotype was observed many times. The gene calls are TRBV29-1 and TRBJ2-5; 7 bases are shared with TRBD1. Germline V gene sequence: CDR1 SQVTM, CDR2 ANQGSEA. The CDR3 consists of 11 residues. V shed 6 bases, J shed 10 bases, and the junction held 8 bases outside the gene matches. The CDR3 coding sequence is TGCAGCGTGCCGGGGACAGACGGCCAGTACTTC. The encoded protein is CSVPGTDGQYF.

This clonotype came up many times. V is TRBV5-5 and J is TRBJ2-3; no clear D gene. The CDR3 sequence is 15 residues long. Germline CDR1 reads SGHKS; CDR2 reads YYEKEE (reference sequence). With 1 base removed from V and 4 bases from J, the gap between germline ends came to 13 bases. The CDR3 loop is CASSLPLKEPDTQYF. CDR3 nucleotide sequence: TGTGCCAGCAGCTTGCCTCTCAAGGAGCCAGATACGCAGTATTTT. The full variable domain, with the rest looked up from reference TRBV5-5 and TRBJ2-3, is DAGVTQSPTHLIKTRGQQVTLRCSPISGHKSVSWYQQVLGQGPQFIFQYYEKEERGRGNFPDRFSARQFPNYSSELNVNALLLGDSALYLCASSLPLKEPDTQYFGPGTRLTVL.

The table lists this clonotype with many counts. V usage is TRBV6-5 and J usage is TRBJ2-7; TRBD2 aligns across 11 bases. There are 14 residues in the CDR3. Unmatched junction bases numbered 3, after V lost 5 bases and J lost 3 bases. The V gene's germline CDR1 is MNHEY and CDR2 SVGAGI. DNA for the CDR3: TGTGCCAGCAGTGTGGGACTAGCGGTCTACGAGCAGTACTTC. This codes for CASSVGLAVYEQYF.

This clonotype came up many times. The rearrangement links TRBV4-3 to TRBJ2-1; a possible D gene is TRBD2 (5 bases). This CDR3 contains 14 residues. V was cut by 0 bases and J by 6 bases, with 9 bases left in between. CDR1 and CDR2 from the germline V gene are LGHNA and YSLEER. The CDR3 DNA reads as TGCGCCAGCAGCCAAGAGAGAGGGTTCAATGAGCAGTTCTTC. This gives the protein CASSQERGFNEQFF.

The genes are TRBV24-1 and TRBJ2-5; 7 bases are a match to TRBD2. This CDR3 spans 16 amino acids. V was pared by 4 bases and J by 7 bases, with 14 bases of the junction left unmatched. Germline assignment: CDR1 KGHDR and CDR2 SFDVKD. CDR3 coding DNA: TGTGCCACCAGTGAGCCTACTAGCGCCGGCGTAGGGACCCAGTACTTC. Protein product: CATSEPTSAGVGTQYF.

This clonotype was counted only a few times. The chain combines TRBV19 with TRBJ2-3, with D perhaps matching TRBD1 (6 bases). Per germline, CDR1 LNHDA and CDR2 SQIVND (reference sequence). The CDR3 is made up of 15 amino acids. V was pared by 5 bases and J by 2 bases, with 14 bases between. CDR3 in amino acids: CASSPLGALTDTQYF. The DNA of the CDR3 is TGTGCCAGTAGTCCTTTGGGGGCCCTCACAGATACGCAGTATTTT. The full variable domain, completed using reference TRBV19 and TRBJ2-3, is DGGITQSPKYLFRKEGQNVTLSCEQNLNHDAMYWYRQDPGQGLRLIYYSQIVNDFQKGDIAEGYSVSREKKESFPLTVTSAQKNPTAFYLCASSPLGALTDTQYFGPGTRLTVL.

This clonotype was found many times. This sequence joins TRBV7-2 and TRBJ1-1; D unresolved. Germline V lookup: CDR1 SGHTA, CDR2 FQGNSA. V lost 2 bases to trimming and J lost 6 bases, with 4 bases between them. The CDR3 has 11 amino acids. CDR3 in amino acids: CASSLSAEAFF. For the CDR3, the DNA is TGTGCCAGCAGCTTAAGTGCTGAAGCTTTCTTT.

The chain combines TRBV9 with TRBJ2-3; D may be TRBD1 or TRBD2 (5 bases each). V lost 0 bases and J lost 4, with 15 bases in between. The CDR3 is 16 amino acids. Germline assignment: CDR1 SGDLS and CDR2 YYNGEE. CDR3 in DNA: TGTGCCAGCAGCGTAGGAGGGGTAGCATCAGCAGATACGCAGTATTTT. Protein product: CASSVGGVASADTQYF.

In this sample, this clonotype turned up many times. This chain connects TRBV2 to TRBJ2-3; the D gene is possibly TRBD1 (6 bases). CDR1 is SNHLY, CDR2 FYNNEI, per germline. The V end lost 10 bases, the J end lost 0 bases, and 14 bases lay between the germline ends. This CDR3 contains 14 residues. Here the CDR3 DNA reads TGTGCCAACCGACAGGACCCTAGCACAGATACGCAGTATTTT. This codes for CANRQDPSTDTQYF.

This clonotype has just a few counts. J is TRBJ1-4 and V is TRBV9, with D hard to call. Germline V gene data show CDR1 as SGDLS and CDR2 as YYNGEE. The CDR3 is made up of 15 amino acids. V was pared by 1 base and J by 7 bases, with 14 bases between. In nucleotides, the CDR3 is TGTGCCAGCAGCGTAACTATGGGTTTCGGTGAAAAACTGTTTTTT. Encoded protein: CASSVTMGFGEKLFF. Combining the CDR3 with reference TRBV9 and TRBJ1-4 gives the whole variable domain DSGVTQTPKHLITATGQRVTLRCSPRSGDLSVYWYQQSLDQGLQFLIQYYNGEERAKGNILERFSAQQFPDLHSELNLSSLELGDSALYFCASSVTMGFGEKLFFGSGTQLSVL.

The CDR3 DNA sequence: TGTGCCAGCAGGTCCCACCCCGCTACGCAGTATTTT. Protein: CASRSHPATQYF. The V gene is TRBV7-2, the J gene TRBJ2-3; D gene ambiguous. The germline V gene encodes CDR1 SGHTA and CDR2 FQGNSA. Trimming pared 6 bases from V and 8 bases from J, leaving 12 bases between. The CDR3 length is 12 residues.

For this clonotype: Because the CDR3 is missing its conserved closing phenylalanine or tryptophan, this is likely a read error. The V call is TRBV4-1, the J call TRBJ2-5, with TRBD2 as a possible D gene (7 bases). The V end lost 0 bases, the J end lost 9 bases, and 17 bases lay between the germline ends. Germline V gives CDR1 MGHRA, CDR2 YSYEKL. This CDR3 is built from 15 residues. CDR3 sequence: CASSQEGGGGDAQYS. The CDR3 bases are TGCGCCAGCAGCCAAGAAGGAGGGGGGGGGGACGCCCAGTACTCC.

The chain links TRBV3-1 to TRBJ2-2; D unresolved. The CDR3 is made up of 12 amino acids. The germline CDR1 and CDR2 sequences are LGHDT and YNNKEL (reference sequence). Trimming took off 6 bases at V and 4 bases at J, with 6 bases between the two ends. CDR3 sequence reads: CASRGFTGELFF. CDR3 nucleotides: TGTGCCAGCAGGGGCTTCACCGGGGAGCTGTTTTTT. Full variable domain (remainder filled in from reference TRBV3-1 and TRBJ2-2): DTAVSQTPKYLVTQMGNDKSIKCEQNLGHDTMYWYKQDSKKFLKIMFSYNNKELIINETVPNRFSPKSPDKAHLNLHINSLELGDSAVYFCASRGFTGELFFGEGSRLTVL.

This CDR3 reads CASSQVGLAGYNEQFF. Written as DNA, the CDR3 is TGCGCCAGCAGCCAAGTTGGCCTAGCGGGTTACAATGAGCAGTTCTTC. The V and J genes are TRBV4-1 and TRBJ2-1, with 8 bases lining up with TRBD2. The CDR3 contains 16 residues. The V gene end was trimmed by 1 base and the J gene end by 4 bases; junction bases not matched to a gene: 6. Germline assignment: CDR1 MGHRA and CDR2 YSYEKL.

This clonotype was seen a handful of times. The rearrangement uses TRBV4-3 and TRBJ1-5; D gene unclear. The CDR3 totals 16 residues. The germline V gene encodes CDR1 LGHNA and CDR2 YSLEER. Trimming stripped 4 bases from V and 2 bases from J, with 15 bases between. CDR3 loop: CASSPHLSTGNQPQHF. The CDR3, as DNA: TGCGCCAGCAGCCCTCATTTATCCACGGGCAATCAGCCCCAGCATTTT.

V and J are TRBV4-2 and TRBJ2-3; possible D gene TRBD2, 6 bases. The V end was cut by 0 bases, the J end by 4 bases, with 11 bases between. This CDR3 region has 15 residues. Germline values: CDR1 LGHNA, CDR2 YNFKEQ. This CDR3 is CASSQDWGEPDTQYF. CDR3 bases: TGTGCCAGCAGCCAAGACTGGGGGGAACCAGATACGCAGTATTTT.

This clonotype came up many times. This chain links TRBV28 with TRBJ2-5, with 7 bases aligning to TRBD2. This CDR3 comprises 15 residues. J lost 4 bases, V lost 3 bases, and 8 bases had no gene match. Per germline, CDR1 MDHEN and CDR2 SYDVKM. The chain's CDR3 is CASSFGGTSAETQYF. CDR3 DNA sequence: TGTGCCAGCAGTTTCGGGGGTACTAGCGCAGAGACCCAGTACTTC.

Details on this clonotype: A much bigger clone sits one base away, suggesting this may be a read error. V is TRBV19 and J is TRBJ2-3; D is undetermined. The CDR3 extends over 12 amino acids. Germline CDR1 LNHDA, CDR2 SQIVND (reference sequence). The CDR3 region has the DNA TGTGCCAGTAGTATAGGTCCAGATACGCCGTATTTT. Its translation: CASSIGPDTPYF. Full variable domain (remainder filled in from reference TRBV19 and TRBJ2-3): DGGITQSPKYLFRKEGQNVTLSCEQNLNHDAMYWYRQDPGQGLRLIYYSQIVNDFQKGDIAEGYSVSREKKESFPLTVTSAQKNPTAFYLCASSIGPDTPYFGPGTRLTVL.

Ten or more counts support this clonotype. The chain employs TRBV12-3 or TRBV12-4 and TRBJ2-7; possible D gene TRBD2, 5 bases. The CDR3 length is 12 residues. The ends were cut back, 5 bases at V and 3 bases at J, with 8 bases in the middle. The CDR3 loop is CASSDGDYEQYF. CDR3 DNA: TGTGCCAGCAGTGACGGGGACTACGAGCAGTACTTC.